The 10 T cell receptor beta chains given below trace back to one sample, sequenced in a study of monozygotic twins with inflammatory bowel disease. TCRdb re-called the 5' RACE reads and catalogs CDR3 proteins one per entry, DNA excluded. The listing contains around 210,000 distinct CDR3 sequences. Sequencing was done on a sample of blood. The receptors were gathered from a human donor with ulcerative colitis or Crohn's disease, or a healthy co-twin of an affected twin (not recorded which).

The J gene is TRBJ2-1, the V gene TRBV4-2; TCRdb designates TRBD2, a call that cannot be tested without DNA. Per germline, CDR1 LGHNA and CDR2 YNFKEQ. The CDR3 is 14 amino acids. The CDR3 sequence: CASSQLAGNNEQFF.

V and J are TRBV4-1 and TRBJ2-7; lacking DNA, the TRBD1 call made by TCRdb goes unchecked. The CDR3 sequence is 15 residues long. The germline CDR1 and CDR2 sequences are MGHRA and YSYEKL. This chain's CDR3 is CASSHDGTAIYEQYF.

V and J are TRBV19 and TRBJ2-3; TCRdb's D gene call, TRBD2, goes unchecked for lack of DNA. CDR1 is LNHDA and CDR2 is SQIVND in the germline V gene (reference sequence). The CDR3 is 17 amino acids. CDR3 residues: CASSGRLAGGPSDTQYF.

This chain connects TRBV15 to TRBJ1-1; TCRdb names TRBD1, which stays unverified in the absence of DNA. Per the germline V gene, CDR1 is LNHNV and CDR2 is YYDKDF (reference sequence). The CDR3 consists of 14 residues. The CDR3 is CATSRDKGGTEAFF.

This chain joins TRBV4-2 and TRBJ2-1. Germline lookup yields CDR1 LGHNA and CDR2 YNFKEQ. The CDR3 is made up of 15 amino acids. CDR3 region: CASSQDTNTYNEQFF.

The J gene is TRBJ2-6, the V gene TRBV18. CDR3 length equals 16 residues. The V gene's germline CDR1 is KGHSH and CDR2 LQKENI. CDR3 residues: CASSPQQGSGANVLTF.

V and J are TRBV7-8 and TRBJ1-1; TCRdb selects TRBD1, and the lack of DNA leaves this call unchecked. The CDR3 is 14 amino acids. In germline, CDR1 is SGHVS, CDR2 FQNEAQ. The CDR3 loop is CASSLFSGGTEAFF.

The chain carries TRBV6-5 and TRBJ2-7; TCRdb calls TRBD1, which cannot be checked without DNA. The germline CDR1 and CDR2 sequences are MNHEY and SVGAGI. The CDR3 is 11 amino acids. The CDR3 sequence: CASSTGDEQYF.

The V gene is TRBV7-9, the J gene TRBJ1-6. The CDR3 covers 15 residues. Germline CDR1 is SEHNR and CDR2 is FQNEAQ (reference sequence). CDR3 amino acids: CASSLGPGTNSPLHF.

The chain couples TRBV5-1 to TRBJ2-3. Germline V gene sequence: CDR1 SGHRS, CDR2 YFSETQ. The CDR3 spans 14 residues. The CDR3 region is CASSLEGSTDTQYF. Full variable domain (rest looked up from reference TRBV5-1 and TRBJ2-3): KAGVTQTPRYLIKTRGQQVTLSCSPISGHRSVSWYQQTPGQGLQFLFEYFSETQRNKGNFPGRFSGRQFSNSRSEMNVSTLELGDSALYLCASSLEGSTDTQYFGPGTRLTVL.